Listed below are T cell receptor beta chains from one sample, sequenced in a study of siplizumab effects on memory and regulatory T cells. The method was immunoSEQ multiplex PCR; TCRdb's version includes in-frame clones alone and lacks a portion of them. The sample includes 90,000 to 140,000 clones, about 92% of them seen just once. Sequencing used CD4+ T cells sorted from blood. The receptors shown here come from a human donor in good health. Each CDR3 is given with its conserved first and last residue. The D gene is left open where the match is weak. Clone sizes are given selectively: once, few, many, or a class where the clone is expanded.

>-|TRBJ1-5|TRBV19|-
TGTGCCAGTAGTATGTCAGGGAGCAATCAGCCCCAGCATTTT
CASSMSGSNQPQHF
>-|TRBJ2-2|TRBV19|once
TGTGCCAGTGGCCCCGTACGGGGCGGGGAGCTGTTTTTT
CASGPVRGGELFF
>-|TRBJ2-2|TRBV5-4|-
TGTGCCAGCAGCTTGGGCTCCGGCGGAATAAACACCGGGGAGCTGTTTTTT
CASSLGSGGINTGELFF
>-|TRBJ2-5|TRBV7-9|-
TGTGCCAGCAGCACGGGCGGGGAGACCCAGTACTTC
CASSTGGETQYF
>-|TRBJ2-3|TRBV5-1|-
TGCGCCAGCAGCTTGGGGGTAGTCACAGATACGCAGTATTTT
CASSLGVVTDTQYF
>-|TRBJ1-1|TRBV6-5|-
TGTGCCAGCAGTTACGGGCCGCGGGGCACTGAAGCTTTCTTT
CASSYGPRGTEAFF
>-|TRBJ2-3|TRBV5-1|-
TGCGCCAGCAGCTTGGTCCGGGCTGATACAGATACGCAGTATTTT
CASSLVRADTDTQYF
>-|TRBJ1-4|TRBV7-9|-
TGTGCCAGCAGCTTGTCAACTAATGAAAAACTGTTTTTT
CASSLSTNEKLFF
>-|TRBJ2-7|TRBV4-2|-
TGTGCCAGCAGCCAAACCACGGGTTACGGGCAATACGAGCAGTACTTC
CASSQTTGYGQYEQYF
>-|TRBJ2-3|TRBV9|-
TGTGCCAGCAGCGTTTTGGGGGGCACTTCCACAGATACGCAGTATTTT
CASSVLGGTSTDTQYF
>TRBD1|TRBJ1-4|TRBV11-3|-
TGTGCCAGCAGCTTGGGACAGGGCTATGAAAAACTGTTTTTT
CASSLGQGYEKLFF
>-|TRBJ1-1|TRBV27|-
TGTGCCAGCATACCCAGGGGACACACTGAAGCTTTCTTT
CASIPRGHTEAFF
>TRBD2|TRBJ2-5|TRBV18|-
TGTGCCAGCTCACCACCAGGGCTAGCGGGTGGAGAGACCCAGTACTTC
CASSPPGLAGGETQYF
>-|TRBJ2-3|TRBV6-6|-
TGTGCCAGCAGTTACGGGGGCCCCACAGATACGCAGTATTTT
CASSYGGPTDTQYF
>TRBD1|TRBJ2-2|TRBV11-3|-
TGTGCCAGCAGACCCGGGACAGATGGCCGTAACACCGGGGAGCTGTTTTTT
CASRPGTDGRNTGELFF
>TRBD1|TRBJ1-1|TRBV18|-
TGTGCCAGCTCACCGACAGGGGGCCGTAGCACTGAAGCTTTCTTT
CASSPTGGRSTEAFF
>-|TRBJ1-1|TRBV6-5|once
TGTGCCAGCAGCGAGGGCGGGGTGAACACTGAAGCTTTCTTT
CASSEGGVNTEAFF
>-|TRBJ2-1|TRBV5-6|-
TGTGCCAGCAGCTTGGATGACCCCTACAATGAGCAGTTCTTC
CASSLDDPYNEQFF